This T cell receptor beta chain appears in the sequencing data of a study of T cell repertoires in cytomegalovirus infection. This clonotype was recorded a few times. Its antigen is unidentified. Via MiXCR, TCRdb re-called the reads, giving one row per CDR3 protein. The data hold about 470,000 distinct CDR3 sequences, with approximately 40% observed a single time. V was clipped by 3 bases and J by 5 bases; unmatched bases: 7. CDR1 DFQATT and CDR2 SNEGSKA come from the germline V gene (reference sequence). The CDR3 covers 14 residues. V usage is TRBV20-1 and J usage is TRBJ2-5, with 9 bases aligning to TRBD2. Sequenced here: cultured PBMCs, sampled from culture after CMV antigen stimulation. The sequence came from a human donor in good health (CMV status not recorded). Some clones in this sample may be carry-over from other donors' samples. CDR3 residues: CSARGTSRDETQYF. Written as DNA, the CDR3 is TGCAGTGCTAGGGGGACTAGCCGGGACGAGACCCAGTACTTC.